This T cell receptor (beta chain) was identified in a study of blood T cell repertoires in COVID-19. Study information: Collection of acute and convalescent COVID-19 samples took place in the United States, Italy and Spain. The cDNA or gDNA used as material had been derived from T cells, B-cell-depleted T cells, or PBMCs.

Trimming removed 7 bases at V and 8 bases at J, with 23 bases between. Germline CDR1 SEHNR, CDR2 FQNEAQ (reference sequence). The CDR3 totals 15 residues. This clone was observed once. Enrollment of patients from Seattle took place during active infection, with longitudinal follow-up. Authors' data handling: For nucleated cells, counts were estimated from reference gene primer amplification. Repertoires were generated with immunoSEQ multiplex PCR, while TCRdb's copy carries only in-frame clones and drops some. V, J and clone size reflect that table, while D and trimming were determined from the DNA. This table has about 300,000 clones, less than 85% appearing once.

The sequence was collected from a human donor with COVID-19, enrolled during active disease. The donor label of this sample is uncertain. The sample was peripheral blood. This chain joins TRBV7-9 and TRBJ1-2; D perhaps matches TRBD1 (6 bases). CDR3 residues: CASTFSGGRPVGYTF. The CDR3 coding sequence is TGTGCCAGCACGTTTTCGGGGGGCAGGCCTGTCGGCTACACCTTC.